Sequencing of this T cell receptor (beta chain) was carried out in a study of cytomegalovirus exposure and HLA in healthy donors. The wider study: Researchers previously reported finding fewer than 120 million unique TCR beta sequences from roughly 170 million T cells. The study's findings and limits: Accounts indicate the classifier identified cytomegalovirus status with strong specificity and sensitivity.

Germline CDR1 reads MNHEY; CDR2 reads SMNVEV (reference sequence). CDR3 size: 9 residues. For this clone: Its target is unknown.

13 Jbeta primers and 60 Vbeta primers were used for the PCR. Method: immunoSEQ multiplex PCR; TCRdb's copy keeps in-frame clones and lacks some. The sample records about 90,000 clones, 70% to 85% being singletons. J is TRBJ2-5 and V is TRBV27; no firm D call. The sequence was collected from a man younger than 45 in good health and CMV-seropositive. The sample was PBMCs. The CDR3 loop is CDSSGTQYF. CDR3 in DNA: TGTGATAGCTCTGGGACCCAGTACTTC.